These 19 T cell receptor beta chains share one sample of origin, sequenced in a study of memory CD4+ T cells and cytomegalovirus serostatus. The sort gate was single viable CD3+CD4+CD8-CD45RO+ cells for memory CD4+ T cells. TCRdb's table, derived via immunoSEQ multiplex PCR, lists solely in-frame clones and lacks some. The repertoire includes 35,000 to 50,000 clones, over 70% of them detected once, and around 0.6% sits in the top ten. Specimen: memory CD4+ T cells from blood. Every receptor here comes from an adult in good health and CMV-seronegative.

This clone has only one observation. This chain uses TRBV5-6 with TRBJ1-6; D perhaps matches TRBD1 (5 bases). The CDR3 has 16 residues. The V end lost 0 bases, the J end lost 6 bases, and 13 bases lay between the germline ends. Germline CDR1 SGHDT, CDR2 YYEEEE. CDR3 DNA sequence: TGTGCCAGCAGCTTGGAGGGGTTGGCTTTTAATTCACCCCTCCACTTT. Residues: CASSLEGLAFNSPLHF.

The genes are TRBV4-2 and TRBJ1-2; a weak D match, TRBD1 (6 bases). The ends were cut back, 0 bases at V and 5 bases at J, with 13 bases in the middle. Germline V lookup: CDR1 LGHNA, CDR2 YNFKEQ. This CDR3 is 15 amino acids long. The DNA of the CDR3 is TGTGCCAGCAGCCAAGACGCCTGGACAGTATATGGCTACACCTTC. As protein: CASSQDAWTVYGYTF.

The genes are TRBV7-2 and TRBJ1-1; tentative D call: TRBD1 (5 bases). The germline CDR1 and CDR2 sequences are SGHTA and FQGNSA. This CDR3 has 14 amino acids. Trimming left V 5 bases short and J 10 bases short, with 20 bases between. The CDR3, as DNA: TGTGCCAGCAGCCCCACCTTAGGGCCCGGGGCAGCTTTCTTT. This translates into CASSPTLGPGAAFF. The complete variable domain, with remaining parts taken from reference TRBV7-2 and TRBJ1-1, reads GAGVSQSPSNKVTEKGKDVELRCDPISGHTALYWYRQSLGQGLEFLIYFQGNSAPDKSGLPSDRFSAERTGGSVSTLTIQRTQQEDSAVYLCASSPTLGPGAAFFGQGTRLTVV.

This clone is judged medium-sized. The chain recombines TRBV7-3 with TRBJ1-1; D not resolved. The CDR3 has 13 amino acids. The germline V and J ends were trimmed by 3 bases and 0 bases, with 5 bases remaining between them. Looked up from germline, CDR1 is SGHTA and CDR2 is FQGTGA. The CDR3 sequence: CASSFVMNTEAFF. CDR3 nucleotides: TGTGCCAGCAGCTTCGTTATGAACACTGAAGCTTTCTTT.

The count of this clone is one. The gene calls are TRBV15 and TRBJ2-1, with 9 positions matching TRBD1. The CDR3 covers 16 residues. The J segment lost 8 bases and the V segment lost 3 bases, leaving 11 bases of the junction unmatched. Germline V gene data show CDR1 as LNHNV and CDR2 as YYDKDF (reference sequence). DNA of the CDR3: TGTGCCACCAGCAGCTCCGGGACAGGGCAGGCCCATGAGCAGTTCTTC. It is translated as CATSSSGTGQAHEQFF.

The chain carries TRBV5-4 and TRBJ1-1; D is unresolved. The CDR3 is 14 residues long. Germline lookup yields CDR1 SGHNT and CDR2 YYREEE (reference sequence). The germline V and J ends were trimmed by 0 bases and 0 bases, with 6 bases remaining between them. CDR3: CASSLGIVNTEAFF. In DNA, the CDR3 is TGTGCCAGCAGCTTGGGTATTGTGAACACTGAAGCTTTCTTT.

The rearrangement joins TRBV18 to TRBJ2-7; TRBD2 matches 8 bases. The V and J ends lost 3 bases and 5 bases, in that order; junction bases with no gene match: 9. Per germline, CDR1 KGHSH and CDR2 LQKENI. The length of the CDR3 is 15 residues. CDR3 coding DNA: TGTGCCAGCTCACCCCGGGGTAGCGGGACCAACGAGCAGTACTTC. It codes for CASSPRGSGTNEQYF. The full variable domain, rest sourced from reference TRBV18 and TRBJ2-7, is NAGVMQNPRHLVRRRGQEARLRCSPMKGHSHVYWYRQLPEEGLKFMVYLQKENIIDESGMPKERFSAEFPKEGPSILRIQQVVRGDSAAYFCASSPRGSGTNEQYFGPGTRLTVT.

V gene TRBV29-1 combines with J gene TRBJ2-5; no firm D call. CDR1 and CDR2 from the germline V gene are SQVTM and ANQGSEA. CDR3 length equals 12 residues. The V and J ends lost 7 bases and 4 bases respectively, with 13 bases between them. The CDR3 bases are TGCAGCGCCCGGTCCCCAGGAGAGACCCAGTACTTC. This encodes CSARSPGETQYF.

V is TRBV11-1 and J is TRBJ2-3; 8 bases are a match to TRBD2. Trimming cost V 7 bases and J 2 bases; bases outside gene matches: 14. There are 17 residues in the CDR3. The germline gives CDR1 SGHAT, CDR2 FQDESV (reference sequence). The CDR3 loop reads CASKSHLGAGDTDTQYF. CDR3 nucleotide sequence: TGTGCCAGCAAGTCCCACCTTGGAGCGGGGGACACAGATACGCAGTATTTT.

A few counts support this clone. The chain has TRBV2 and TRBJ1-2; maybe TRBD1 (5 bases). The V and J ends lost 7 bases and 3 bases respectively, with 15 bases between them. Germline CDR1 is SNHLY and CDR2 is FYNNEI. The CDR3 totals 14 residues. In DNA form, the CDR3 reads TGTGCCAGCACTGGGGTGGGGGGGGACTATGGCTACACCTTC. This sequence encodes CASTGVGGDYGYTF.

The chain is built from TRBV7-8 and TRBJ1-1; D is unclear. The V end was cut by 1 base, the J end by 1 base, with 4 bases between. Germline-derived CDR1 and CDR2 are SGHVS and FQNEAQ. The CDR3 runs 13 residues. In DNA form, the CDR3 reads TGTGCCAGCAGCTTAGGGGCGAACACTGAAGCTTTCTTT. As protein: CASSLGANTEAFF.

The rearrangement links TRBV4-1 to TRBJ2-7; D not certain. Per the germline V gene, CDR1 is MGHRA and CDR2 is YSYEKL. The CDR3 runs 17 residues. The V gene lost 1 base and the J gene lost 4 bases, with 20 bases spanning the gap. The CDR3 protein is CASSQVFSYGTMYEQYF. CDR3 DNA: TGCGCCAGCAGCCAAGTCTTTTCGTACGGTACGATGTACGAGCAGTACTTC.

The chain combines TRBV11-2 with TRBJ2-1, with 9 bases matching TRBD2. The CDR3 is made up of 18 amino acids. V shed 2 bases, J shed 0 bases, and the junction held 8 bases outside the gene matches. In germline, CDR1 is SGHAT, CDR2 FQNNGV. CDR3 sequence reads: CASSLRLAGISSYNEQFF. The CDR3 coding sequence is TGTGCCAGCAGCTTACGGCTAGCGGGAATTAGCTCCTACAATGAGCAGTTCTTC.

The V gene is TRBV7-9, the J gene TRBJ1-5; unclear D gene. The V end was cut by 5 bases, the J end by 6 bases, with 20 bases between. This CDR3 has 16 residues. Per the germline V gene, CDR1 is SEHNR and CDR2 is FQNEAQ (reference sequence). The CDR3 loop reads CASSRAGGSDGQPQHF. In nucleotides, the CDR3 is TGTGCCAGCAGCCGAGCGGGCGGCAGTGACGGTCAGCCCCAGCATTTT. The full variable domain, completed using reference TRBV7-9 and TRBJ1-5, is DTGVSQNPRHKITKRGQNVTFRCDPISEHNRLYWYRQTLGQGPEFLTYFQNEAQLEKSRLLSDRFSAERPKGSFSTLEIQRTEQGDSAMYLCASSRAGGSDGQPQHFGDGTRLSIL.

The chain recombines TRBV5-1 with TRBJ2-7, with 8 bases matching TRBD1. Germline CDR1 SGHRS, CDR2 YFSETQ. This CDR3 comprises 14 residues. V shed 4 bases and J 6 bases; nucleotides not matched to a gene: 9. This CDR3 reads CASSKSGTGGEQYF. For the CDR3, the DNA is TGCGCCAGCAGCAAATCCGGGACAGGAGGCGAGCAGTACTTC.

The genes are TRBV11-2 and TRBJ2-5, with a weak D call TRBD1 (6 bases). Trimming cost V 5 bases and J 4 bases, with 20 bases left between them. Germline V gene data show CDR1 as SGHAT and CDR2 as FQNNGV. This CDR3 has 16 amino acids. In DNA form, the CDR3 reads TGTGCCAGCAGCCCCCGAATGACAGGACGATCAGAGACCCAGTACTTC. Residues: CASSPRMTGRSETQYF.

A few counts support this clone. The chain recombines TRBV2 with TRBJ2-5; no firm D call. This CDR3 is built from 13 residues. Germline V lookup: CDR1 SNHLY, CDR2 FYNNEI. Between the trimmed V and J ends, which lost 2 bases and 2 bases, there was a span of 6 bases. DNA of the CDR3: TGTGCCAGCAGTGAACAGATACAAGAGACCCAGTACTTC. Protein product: CASSEQIQETQYF.

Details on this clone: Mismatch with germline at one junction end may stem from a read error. The CDR3 DNA reads as TGTGCCAGCAGGGAAGGGATTCTCGCCAATTCACCCCTCCACTTT. This translates into CASREGILANSPLHF. The rearrangement joins TRBV2 to TRBJ1-6; D is ambiguous. The germline V gene has CDR1 SNHLY and CDR2 FYNNEI. The CDR3 loop spans 15 amino acids.

The CDR3: CASSLELASGGGDTQYF. The CDR3 DNA reads TGCGCCAGCAGCTTGGAGCTCGCTAGCGGGGGAGGTGATACGCAGTATTTT. J is TRBJ2-3 and V is TRBV5-1, with TRBD2 matching over 10 bases. V gave up 0 bases and J gave up 6 bases; unmatched junction bases: 10. The CDR3 totals 17 residues. The germline V gene has CDR1 SGHRS and CDR2 YFSETQ.